This is a list of T cell receptor beta chains from one sample in a study of shared clonotypes between healthy human individuals. Libraries were prepared by immunoSEQ multiplex PCR; TCRdb keeps only in-frame clonotypes and omits some of them. The sample holds fewer than 1 million clones, approximately 97% seen once. Sequencing was done on a sample of naive CD8+ T cells sorted from blood. The receptor set was obtained from a young man in good health. The CDR3 runs from the conserved cysteine through the conserved F or W. The order of the fields is D gene, V gene, clone size, J gene, CDR3 DNA, CDR3 protein. A D gene is named only where the DNA matches it firmly. Rows give clone size only sometimes, using once, few, many, or a class for an expanded clone.

>.|TRBV27|.|TRBJ2-7
TGTGCCAGCAGTACCTTCTTAGGACAGCCTCACTACGAGCAGTACTTC
CASSTFLGQPHYEQYF
>TRBD1|TRBV7-6|.|TRBJ2-1
TGTGCCAGCAGCGGGGACAGCGCTGAGCAGTTCTTC
CASSGDSAEQFF
>TRBD2|TRBV11-2|.|TRBJ2-7
TGTGCCAGCAGCTCGGCGGGGGGAGGCGACTACGAGCAGTACTTC
CASSSAGGGDYEQYF
>.|TRBV5-1|once|TRBJ2-7
TGCGCCAGCAGCTTGCGGTCCACCTACGAGCAGTACTTC
CASSLRSTYEQYF
>.|TRBV19|.|TRBJ2-7
TGTGCCAGTAGTATTGCAACGGGGCCCTACGAGCAGTACTTC
CASSIATGPYEQYF
>.|TRBV27|.|TRBJ1-5
TGTGCCAGCAGTTTATCGATTCCATCTAATACTCAGCCCCAGCATTTT
CASSLSIPSNTQPQHF
>.|TRBV30|.|TRBJ2-1
TGTGCCTGGAGTGTCAGCTACAACAATGAGCAGTTCTTC
CAWSVSYNNEQFF
>.|TRBV4-2|once|TRBJ2-7
TGTGCCAGCAGCCAAGTGGAGGCAGGGGACTACGAGCAGTACTTC
CASSQVEAGDYEQYF
>TRBD1|TRBV13|.|TRBJ2-7
TGTGCCAGCAGCCCGGACAGGGGTCTCGAGCAGTACTTC
CASSPDRGLEQYF
>.|TRBV7-9|.|TRBJ2-3
TGTGCCAGCAGCTCCGGGGGTAGCGGTCAACCCGAGGGGGCAGATACGCAGTATTTT
CASSSGGSGQPEGADTQYF
>.|TRBV5-1|.|TRBJ1-4
TGCGCCAGCAGCCACCCGGATACAGATGGCGAAAAACTGTTTTTT
CASSHPDTDGEKLFF
>TRBD1|TRBV7-7|few|TRBJ2-7
TGTGCTAGCAGCATCGGACAGGGCTCCTACGAGCAGTACTTC
CASSIGQGSYEQYF
>.|TRBV9|once|TRBJ1-5
TGTGCCAGCAGCCAAGGGGAATATAGCAATCAGCCCCAGCATTTT
CASSQGEYSNQPQHF
>.|TRBV7-9|once|TRBJ2-3
TGTGCCATCCCGGGGCAACTCACAGATACGCAGTATTTT
CAIPGQLTDTQYF
>.|TRBV2|once|TRBJ2-1
TGTGCCAGCAGTGGGCAGCCATACAATGAGCAGTTCTTC
CASSGQPYNEQFF
>.|TRBV4-1|.|TRBJ2-7
TGCGCCAGCAGCCAAGAATCCCTGTCCTACGAGCAGTACTTC
CASSQESLSYEQYF
>.|TRBV7-9|.|TRBJ2-7
TGTGCCAGCAGCGACCCCGAGACAGGCTCAACCTACGAGCAGTACTTC
CASSDPETGSTYEQYF
>.|TRBV28|.|TRBJ1-1
TGTGCCAGTCGAGACCGACGGATGAACACTGAAGCTTTCTTT
CASRDRRMNTEAFF
>.|TRBV5-1|.|TRBJ2-1
TGCGCCAGCAGCCCGGACAATAACAATGAGCAGTTCTTC
CASSPDNNNEQFF
>.|TRBV5-5|.|TRBJ2-7
TGTGCCAGCAGCGTTAGCTACGAGCAGTACTTC
CASSVSYEQYF
>.|TRBV29-1|.|TRBJ2-7
TGCAGCGTTGAAGGGACAGTGCCCTACGAGCAGTACTTC
CSVEGTVPYEQYF
>.|TRBV10-3|.|TRBJ2-7
TGTGCCATCAGTGAGTCCAGGGTGGACGAGCAGTACTTC
CAISESRVDEQYF
>.|TRBV14|.|TRBJ2-7
TGTGCCAGCAGCCAAGGCCGCCAGCGCTACGAGCAGTACTTC
CASSQGRQRYEQYF
>TRBD1|TRBV5-1|.|TRBJ1-1
TGCGCCAGCAGCTTGTATGGTCAGGGGGTCCCTGAAGCTTTCTTT
CASSLYGQGVPEAFF
>TRBD1|TRBV19|.|TRBJ2-7
TGTGCCAGTGCCTCCGGGACAGGGAATCGCTACGAGCAGTACTTC
CASASGTGNRYEQYF
>.|TRBV6-1|.|TRBJ2-7
TGTGCCAGCAGTGAACTGCGGGATTGGATCTACGAGCAGTACTTC
CASSELRDWIYEQYF
>TRBD1|TRBV16|once|TRBJ1-1
TGTGCCAGCAGCCCAGTCCCGGGACAGGTAGCAACTGAAGCTTTCTTT
CASSPVPGQVATEAFF
>.|TRBV6-5|.|TRBJ2-5
TGTGCCAGCGGCCAGTTCGGCAGGGCGGGGGAGACCCAGTACTTC
CASGQFGRAGETQYF
>TRBD2|TRBV27|.|TRBJ2-7
TGTGCCAGCAGCGGACTAGCGGGGGACGAGCAGTACTTC
CASSGLAGDEQYF
>.|TRBV10-3|.|TRBJ2-1
TGTGCCATCAGAGGTACGGGTGGGACTTACAATGAGCAGTTCTTC
CAIRGTGGTYNEQFF
>.|TRBV7-6|.|TRBJ2-2
TGTGCCAGCAGCTTACAGTCGGACACCGGGGAGCTGTTTTTT
CASSLQSDTGELFF
>TRBD2|TRBV27|.|TRBJ2-2
TGTGCCAGCACCGTAAGAGCGGGAGGAGACACCGGGGAGCTGTTTTTT
CASTVRAGGDTGELFF
>.|TRBV15|once|TRBJ2-4
TGTGCCACCAGCAGAGATCGGGGCGGGGACATTCAGTACTTC
CATSRDRGGDIQYF
>TRBD2|TRBV27|.|TRBJ2-3
TGTGCCAGCAGCCAAACGGGGGGGGTTAGCACAGATACGCAGTATTTT
CASSQTGGVSTDTQYF
>TRBD1|TRBV7-9|once|TRBJ2-2
TGTGCCAGCAGCCGACGGACAGGGAGAACCGGGGAGCTGTTTTTT
CASSRRTGRTGELFF
>.|TRBV11-3|.|TRBJ2-6
TGTGCCAGCAGCCCCGGGAACTCTGGGGCCAACGTCCTGACTTTC
CASSPGNSGANVLTF
>TRBD1|TRBV29-1|.|TRBJ2-2
TGCAGCGCTGAGGGACAGGGGAACCCCGGGGAGCTGTTTTTT
CSAEGQGNPGELFF
>TRBD2|TRBV29-1|.|TRBJ2-2
TGCAGCGCCGGGACTAGCGGGAGTTGGATCACCGGGGAGCTGTTTTTT
CSAGTSGSWITGELFF
>TRBD1|TRBV4-1|.|TRBJ1-1
TGCGCCAGCAGCCTCGCGCAGGGGGGTACTGAAGCTTTCTTT
CASSLAQGGTEAFF
>TRBD2|TRBV15|.|TRBJ2-1
TGTGCCACCAGCAGCCCCCCGGGACTAGCATCAAATGAGCAGTTCTTC
CATSSPPGLASNEQFF
>.|TRBV5-5|.|TRBJ2-1
TGTGCCAGCAGCTTGGGTGCGGGGACTGAGCAGTTCTTC
CASSLGAGTEQFF
>.|TRBV10-3|.|TRBJ2-7
TGTGCCATCAGTGACCTCGAGTCGGCAAAGGACGAGCAGTACTTC
CAISDLESAKDEQYF